This entry is about one T cell receptor (beta chain). In the original processing: The assay estimated nucleated cells by amplifying reference gene primers. Here immunoSEQ multiplex PCR was the method, and the copy in TCRdb shows in-frame clones only, minus some. D and trimming come from the DNA, and the V and J calls and clone size come from that table. Of hundreds of thousands of clones in the sample, just over 85% were seen once. Trimming shortened V by 8 bases and J by 5 bases, and 19 bases separated the two germline ends. CDR1 is LNHDA and CDR2 is SQIVND in the germline V gene (reference sequence). The CDR3 contains 14 residues. This record belongs to a study of blood T cell repertoires in COVID-19. Study background: PBMCs, B-cell-depleted T cells, or T cells were the source of the cDNA or gDNA that made up the material.

This sequence was found in a woman in her thirties with active or convalescent COVID-19. The V gene is TRBV19, the J gene TRBJ2-7; D might be TRBD1 (5 bases). Input material: peripheral blood. The CDR3 sequence: CASSTPTDLNEQYF. CDR3 coding DNA: TGTGCCAGTTCAACCCCGACAGATTTGAACGAGCAGTACTTC.